This TCR beta chain appears in the sequencing data of a study of blood T cell repertoires in COVID-19. TCRdb's copy holds only in-frame clones and misses some; the assay was immunoSEQ multiplex PCR. The data show 130,000 to 150,000 clones, roughly nine tenths seen once. CDR1 SGHDT and CDR2 YYEEEE come from the germline V gene. This CDR3 region has 12 residues. V lost 4 bases to trimming and J lost 4 bases, with 6 bases between them. The receptor was derived from a human donor in a cohort sampled during active COVID-19. V and J are TRBV5-6 and TRBJ1-3, with D uncertain. Input material: peripheral blood. CDR3 region: CASSGGGNTIYF. The CDR3 DNA reads as TGTGCCAGCAGCGGAGGAGGAAACACCATATATTTT.